The 8 T cell receptor beta chains below all came from one sample that was sequenced in a study of blood T cell repertoires in COVID-19. The method was immunoSEQ multiplex PCR; TCRdb's version includes in-frame clones alone and lacks a portion of them. The table has 15,000 to 20,000 clones, roughly 88% seen once. The sample taken for sequencing was PBMCs or T cells enriched from blood (not recorded which). The receptors come from a young woman who had recovered from COVID-19.

The J gene is TRBJ1-2, the V gene TRBV6-6; TRBD1 aligns across 12 bases. Trimming took 6 bases from V and 4 from J; bases not matched to a gene: 3. The CDR3 consists of 14 residues. Per the germline V gene, CDR1 is MNHNY and CDR2 is SVGAGI (reference sequence). DNA of the CDR3: TGTGCCAGCAGCCAGGGACAGGGGGCCTATGGCTACACCTTC. Amino acids: CASSQGQGAYGYTF.

J is TRBJ1-6 and V is TRBV2, with no clear D. The CDR3 is made up of 16 amino acids. Germline loops: CDR1 SNHLY, CDR2 FYNNEI. Trimming removed 3 bases from V and 7 bases from J, with 16 bases in between. The CDR3 region has the DNA TGTGCCAGCAGTGAGCAAGAGGGCAGGTCAAATTCACCCCTCCACTTT. This codes for CASSEQEGRSNSPLHF.

The rearrangement uses TRBV27 and TRBJ1-1; D possibly corresponds to TRBD1 (5 bases). The CDR3 consists of 15 residues. CDR1 is MNHEY, CDR2 SMNVEV, per germline (reference sequence). The V end was cut by 5 bases, the J end by 0 bases, with 13 bases between. CDR3 nucleotide sequence: TGTGCCAGCAGTCCCGGAGACAGAATGAACACTGAAGCTTTCTTT. Amino acid sequence: CASSPGDRMNTEAFF.

The chain joins TRBV27 to TRBJ1-2, with 7 bases aligning to TRBD1. This CDR3 comprises 15 residues. The junction had 5 bases not matched to a gene; V was cut back by 4 bases and J by 0 bases. Germline CDR1 is MNHEY and CDR2 is SMNVEV (reference sequence). The chain's CDR3 is CASSSTGPTNYGYTF. CDR3 DNA: TGTGCCAGCAGTTCGACAGGGCCCACTAACTATGGCTACACCTTC.

The chain couples TRBV9 to TRBJ1-2, with 8 positions matching TRBD1. Germline assignment: CDR1 SGDLS and CDR2 YYNGEE. Trimming cost V 3 bases and J 0 bases; bases outside gene matches: 4. This CDR3 region has 15 residues. CDR3 in amino acids: CASSGGTGANYGYTF. Here the CDR3 DNA reads TGTGCCAGCAGCGGGGGGACAGGCGCTAACTATGGCTACACCTTC.

The V call is TRBV28, the J call TRBJ1-2; 9 bases are a match to TRBD1. The V gene's germline CDR1 is MDHEN and CDR2 SYDVKM. The trim removed 6 bases at V and 2 bases at J, leaving 10 bases unmatched. The CDR3 runs 16 residues. The DNA for the CDR3 is TGTGCCAGCAGCCCCGGGACAGGGACTATAAACTATGGCTACACCTTC. It encodes CASSPGTGTINYGYTF.

The gene calls are TRBV5-1 and TRBJ1-1; no reliable D call. Trimming shortened V by 1 base and J by 3 bases, and 10 bases separated the two germline ends. Germline CDR1 reads SGHRS; CDR2 reads YFSETQ. CDR3 length: 14 amino acids. The CDR3 region is CASSLLIEDTEAFF. The CDR3 region has the DNA TGCGCCAGCAGCTTGCTTATTGAGGACACTGAAGCTTTCTTT.

The CDR3 reads CASSLGRGELGGYTF. The DNA of the CDR3 is TGTGCCAGCAGTTTGGGACGGGGGGAATTGGGCGGCTACACCTTC. The genes are TRBV28 and TRBJ1-2; possible D gene TRBD1, 5 bases. This CDR3 comprises 15 residues. Germline V CDR1 and CDR2: MDHEN, SYDVKM. The V and J ends lost 3 bases and 8 bases respectively, with 19 bases between them.